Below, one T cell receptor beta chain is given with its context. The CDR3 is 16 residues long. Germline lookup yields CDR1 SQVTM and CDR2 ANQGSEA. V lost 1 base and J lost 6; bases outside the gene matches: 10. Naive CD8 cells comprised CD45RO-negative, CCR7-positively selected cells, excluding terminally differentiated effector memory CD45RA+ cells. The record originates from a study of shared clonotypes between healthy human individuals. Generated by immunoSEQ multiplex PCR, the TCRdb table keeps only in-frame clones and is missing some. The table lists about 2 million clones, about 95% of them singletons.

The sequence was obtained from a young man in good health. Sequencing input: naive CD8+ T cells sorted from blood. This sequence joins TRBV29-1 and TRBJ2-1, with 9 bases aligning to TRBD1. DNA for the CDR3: TGCAGCGTTGAAGGTGATGTTCGGACAGGGGCCAATGAGCAGTTCTTC. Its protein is CSVEGDVRTGANEQFF.